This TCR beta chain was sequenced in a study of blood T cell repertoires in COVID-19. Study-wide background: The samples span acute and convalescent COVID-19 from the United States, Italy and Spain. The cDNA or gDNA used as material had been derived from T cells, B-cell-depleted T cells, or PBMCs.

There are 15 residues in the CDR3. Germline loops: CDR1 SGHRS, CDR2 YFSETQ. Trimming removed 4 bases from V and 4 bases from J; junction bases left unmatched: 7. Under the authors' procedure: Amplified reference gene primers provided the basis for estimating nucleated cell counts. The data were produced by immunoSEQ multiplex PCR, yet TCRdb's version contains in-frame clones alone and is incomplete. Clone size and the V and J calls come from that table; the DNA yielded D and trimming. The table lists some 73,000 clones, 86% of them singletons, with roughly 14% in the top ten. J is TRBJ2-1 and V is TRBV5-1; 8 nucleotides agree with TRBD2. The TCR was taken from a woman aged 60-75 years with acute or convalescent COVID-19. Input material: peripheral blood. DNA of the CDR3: TGCGCCAGCAGCCCGCGGGGGGCCGGTTACAATGAGCAGTTCTTC. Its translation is CASSPRGAGYNEQFF.